This TCR beta chain was found in a study of blood T cell repertoires in COVID-19 (dated by TCRdb to about 2020). Some background on the complete study: Collaborator samples came from the United States, Italy and Spain and covered acute and convalescent phases of COVID-19. HLA class I and class II types, where available, came from metadata supplied by the sample provider rather than from assay-based typing. The dataset comprised deeply sampled blood TCRbeta repertoires from subjects exposed to, actively infected with, or recovered from COVID-19. The repertoires were released in a freely available public database meant as a resource for research on the immune response to SARS-CoV-2. The material from the prospective study consisted of cDNA or gDNA derived from T cells, B-cell-depleted T cells, or PBMCs. Samples came from the ongoing ImmuneRACE study (first 160 participants) plus 1,254 subjects from 6 global collaborators. The sample metadata nearly always contained a de-identified subject ID, COVID-19 status, age in years and sex. Broad study findings and their caveats: The amount of clinical and demographic metadata varied by source and participant and was provided uncurated.

Concerning this clone: The antigen it binds to is not known. No base quality information exists; no much larger clone differs at one position.

The immunoSEQ Assay, a bias-controlled multiplex PCR, was used to amplify TCRbeta CDR3 regions from genomic DNA. Under the source paper's analysis protocol: Within the assay, amplification of reference gene primers was used to estimate how many nucleated cells each sample contained. To quantify the absolute abundance of each unique TCRbeta CDR3 rearrangement, sequence reads were collapsed and filtered. For each sample, productive Simpson clonality was calculated as the square root of Simpson's diversity index over productive rearrangements. TCRdb limited this immuneACCESS table to in-frame rearrangements with V and J called. A share of clones is missing; checked studies link under half to unresolved V genes, and the rest is unexplained. Clone size and the V and J calls come from that table; the DNA yielded D and trimming. For this sample there are some 340,000 clones; around 87% appear just once. Jointly, the top ten make up roughly 5% of the sample.

Participants in the prospective study were aged about 18 to 95 years, lived in about two dozen United States geographic areas, and enrolled through a virtual design. Cohort assignment in the prospective study relied on participant-reported clinical history from a screening survey and a study questionnaire. ImmuneRACE Cohort 3 recovered participants were defined by two consecutive negative NP/OP PCR tests, healthcare professional clearance, or symptom resolution. In the prospective study, whole blood, serum and a nasopharyngeal or oropharyngeal swab were collected from each participant by mobile phlebotomists. Additional blood draws and questionnaires over an approximately 2-month period could optionally be provided by prospective study participants. Blood samples from the prospective study were shipped frozen or at room temperature prior to DNA extraction. Relative to germline, V is missing 6 bases and J is missing 8 bases, with 7 bases of the junction outside any gene match. The CDR3 holds 13 amino acids from the cysteine to the phenylalanine. Only the CDR3 part of the read is kept: 39 bases, read in frame from the first base.

The sequence came from a woman in her thirties who had recovered from COVID-19. Sequencing was done on a sample of PBMCs or T cells enriched from blood (not recorded which). This chain is built from TRBV12-3 or TRBV12-4 and TRBJ1-3, with 7 bases in between that match TRBD1. The nucleotide sequence is TGTGCCAGCAGGGCGGACAGGCTACACACCATATATTTT. It specifies CASRADRLHTIYF.